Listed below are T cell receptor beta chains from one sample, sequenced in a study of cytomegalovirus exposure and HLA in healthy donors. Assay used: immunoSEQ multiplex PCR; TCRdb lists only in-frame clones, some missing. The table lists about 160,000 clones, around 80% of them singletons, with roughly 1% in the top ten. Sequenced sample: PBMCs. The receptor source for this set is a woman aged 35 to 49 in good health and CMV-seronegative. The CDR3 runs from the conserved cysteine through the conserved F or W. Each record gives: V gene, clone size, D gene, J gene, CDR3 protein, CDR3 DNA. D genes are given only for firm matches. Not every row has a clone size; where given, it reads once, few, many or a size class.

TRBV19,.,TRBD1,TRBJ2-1,CASSTNRGRETGKEQFF,TGTGCCAGTAGTACCAACAGGGGGCGCGAAACGGGAAAGGAGCAGTTCTTC
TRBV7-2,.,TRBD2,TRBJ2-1,CASSLPGDGRAINEQFF,TGTGCCAGCAGCTTACCCGGGGATGGGAGGGCCATAAATGAGCAGTTCTTC
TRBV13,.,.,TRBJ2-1,CASSLGRSGVVRNEQFF,TGTGCCAGCAGCTTAGGAAGGTCGGGAGTGGTTAGGAATGAGCAGTTCTTC
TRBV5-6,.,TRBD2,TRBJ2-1,CASSLELAGLNEQFF,TGTGCCAGCAGCTTAGAACTAGCGGGTTTAAATGAGCAGTTCTTC
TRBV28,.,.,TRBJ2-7,CASSDRVIYEQYF,TGTGCCAGCAGTGATCGGGTAATCTACGAGCAGTACTTC
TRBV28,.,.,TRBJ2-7,CASSGSGYEQYF,TGTGCCAGCTCGGGGAGTGGGTACGAGCAGTACTTC
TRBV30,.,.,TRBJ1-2,CAWSVARFYGYTF,TGTGCCTGGAGTGTGGCCAGGTTCTATGGCTACACCTTC
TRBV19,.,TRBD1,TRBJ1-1,CASLKNTGASLMNTEAFF,TGTGCCAGTCTGAAAAATACAGGGGCATCACTCATGAACACTGAAGCTTTCTTT
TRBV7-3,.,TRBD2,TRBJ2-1,CASSRELAGVNEQFF,TGTGCCAGCAGCCGCGAACTAGCGGGAGTCAATGAGCAGTTCTTC
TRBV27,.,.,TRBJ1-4,CASSIRQNEKLFF,TGTGCCAGCAGTATCCGACAGAATGAAAAACTGTTTTTT
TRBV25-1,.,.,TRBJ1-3,CASSRTPSSGNTIYF,TGTGCCAGCAGCCGCACTCCGAGCTCTGGAAACACCATATATTTT
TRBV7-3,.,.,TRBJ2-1,CASSLDKSAKQFF,TGTGCCAGCAGTCTGGATAAGAGCGCTAAGCAGTTCTTC
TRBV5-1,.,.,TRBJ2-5,CASSGASLGETQYF,TGCGCCAGCAGCGGCGCTAGCCTCGGAGAGACCCAGTACTTC
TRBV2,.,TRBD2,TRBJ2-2,CASSPLAGGVGELFF,TGTGCCAGCAGTCCTCTAGCGGGAGGGGTCGGGGAGCTGTTTTTT
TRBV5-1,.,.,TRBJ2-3,CASSSPAIAASTDTQYF,TGCGCCAGCAGCTCCCCGGCCATAGCGGCAAGCACAGATACGCAGTATTTT
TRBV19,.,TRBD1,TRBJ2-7,CATAPGTGGYEQYF,TGTGCCACCGCTCCGGGGACAGGGGGGTACGAGCAGTACTTC
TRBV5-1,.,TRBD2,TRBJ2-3,CASSLAGVTDTQYF,TGCGCCAGCAGCTTAGCGGGAGTCACAGATACGCAGTATTTT
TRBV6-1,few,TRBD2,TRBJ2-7,CASSALAGVPYEQYF,TGTGCCAGCAGTGCCCTGGCGGGAGTACCCTACGAGCAGTACTTC
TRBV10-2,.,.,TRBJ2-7,CASSGEQGWQYF,TGCGCCAGCAGTGGGGAGCAAGGCTGGCAGTACTTC
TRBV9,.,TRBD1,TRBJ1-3,CASSVGQGQGNTIYF,TGTGCCAGCAGCGTTGGACAGGGGCAGGGAAACACCATATATTTT